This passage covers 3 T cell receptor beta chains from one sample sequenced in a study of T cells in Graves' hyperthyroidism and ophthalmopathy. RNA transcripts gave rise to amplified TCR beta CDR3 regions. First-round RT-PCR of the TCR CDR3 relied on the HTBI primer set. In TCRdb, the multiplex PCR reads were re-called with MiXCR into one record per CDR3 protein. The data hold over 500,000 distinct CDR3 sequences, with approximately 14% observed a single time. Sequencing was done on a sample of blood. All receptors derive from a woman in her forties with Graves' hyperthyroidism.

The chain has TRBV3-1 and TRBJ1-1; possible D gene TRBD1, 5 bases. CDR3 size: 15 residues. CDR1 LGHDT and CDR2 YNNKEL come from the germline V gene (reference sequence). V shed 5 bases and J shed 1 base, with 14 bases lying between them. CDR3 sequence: CASSKGHHTNTEAFF. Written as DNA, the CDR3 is TGTGCCAGCAGCAAAGGACATCATACGAACACTGAAGCTTTCTTT.

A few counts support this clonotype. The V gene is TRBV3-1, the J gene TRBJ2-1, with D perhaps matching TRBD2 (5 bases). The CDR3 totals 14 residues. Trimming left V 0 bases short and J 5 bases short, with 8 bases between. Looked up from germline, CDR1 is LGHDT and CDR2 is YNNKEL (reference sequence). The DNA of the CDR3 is TGTGCCAGCAGCCAAGATCTAGCTCACAATGAGCAGTTCTTC. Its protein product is CASSQDLAHNEQFF.

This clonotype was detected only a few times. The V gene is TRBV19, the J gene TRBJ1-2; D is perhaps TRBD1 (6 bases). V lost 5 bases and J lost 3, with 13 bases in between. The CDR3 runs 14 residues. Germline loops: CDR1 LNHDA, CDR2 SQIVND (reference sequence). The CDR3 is CASSVQGMDYGYTF. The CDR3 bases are TGTGCCAGTAGTGTACAGGGTATGGACTATGGCTACACCTTC.